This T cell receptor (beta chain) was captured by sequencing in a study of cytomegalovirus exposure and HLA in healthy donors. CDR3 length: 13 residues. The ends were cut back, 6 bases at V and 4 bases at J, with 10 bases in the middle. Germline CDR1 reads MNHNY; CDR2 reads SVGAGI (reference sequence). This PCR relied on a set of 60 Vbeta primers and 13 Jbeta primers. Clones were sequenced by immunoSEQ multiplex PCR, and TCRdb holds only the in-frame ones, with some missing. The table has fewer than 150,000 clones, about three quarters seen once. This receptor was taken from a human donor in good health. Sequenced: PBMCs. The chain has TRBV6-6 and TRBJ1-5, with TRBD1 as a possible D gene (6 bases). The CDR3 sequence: CASSLGQNQPQHF. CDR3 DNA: TGTGCCAGCAGCCTCGGACAGAATCAGCCCCAGCATTTT.